This T cell receptor (beta chain) derives from a study of beta chain features in type 1 diabetes. Study details: The study found patients and healthy donors alike in age, gender and cell yields. Overall study findings and caveats: VDJ junctions sequenced from type 1 diabetes patients showed fewer insertions and more deletions. Sampled from patients, naive, central memory and Treg TCRB repertoires appeared more similar than those sampled from healthy donors.

In the case of this clone: Its target is unknown.

CDR3 size: 14 residues. Germline lookup yields CDR1 SGHAT and CDR2 FQNNGV. The V and J ends lost 4 bases and 5 bases respectively, with 12 bases between them. Sequencing targeted expressed TCRB transcripts, as all isolated RNA had been reverse transcribed. Clones were read by immunoSEQ multiplex PCR, and TCRdb kept only the in-frame ones, dropping some. The table shows some 220,000 clones, with roughly 10% occurring only once. The chain recombines TRBV11-2 with TRBJ2-1, with D perhaps TRBD2 (5 bases). This clonotype was sampled from a man between 18 and 29 years old in good health. Sequenced sample: central memory CD4+ T cells from blood. The CDR3 here is CASSYAGWDNEQFF. The CDR3 DNA reads as TGTGCCAGCAGCTACGCGGGTTGGGACAATGAGCAGTTCTTC.